This T cell receptor (beta chain) was captured by sequencing in a study of neurological immune-mediated disorders. Findings of the study overall: Among expanded clones, no CDR3 amino acid sequences were shared across subjects, a pattern suggesting private repertoires in all groups. Multiple sclerosis was found to have the least TCR clonal expansion, below healthy controls, and HTLV-1-associated myelopathy the most.

The CDR3 contains 15 residues. In germline, CDR1 is SGHTA, CDR2 FQGNSA. The V end was cut by 3 bases, the J end by 12 bases, with 18 bases between. As for the cDNA, it was generated by 5'RACE with 10-nucleotide random UMIs. A single record per CDR3 protein comes from TCRdb applying MiXCR to the 5' RACE reads. Found here are about 79,000 distinct CDR3 sequences, 14% of them singletons; the top ten hold approximately 6.8%. With respect to this clonotype: Antigen: not known.

The study built unsorted libraries from 2 million PBMCs kept at -80 C. Sequencing was performed on PBMCs. The chain couples TRBV7-2 to TRBJ1-6; D is perhaps TRBD1 (6 bases). The receptor was derived from a woman in her forties or fifties in good health. The CDR3 loop reads CASSLDSPSVRPLHF. The CDR3 DNA reads TGTGCCAGCAGCTTGGACAGTCCCTCAGTAAGACCCCTCCACTTT.